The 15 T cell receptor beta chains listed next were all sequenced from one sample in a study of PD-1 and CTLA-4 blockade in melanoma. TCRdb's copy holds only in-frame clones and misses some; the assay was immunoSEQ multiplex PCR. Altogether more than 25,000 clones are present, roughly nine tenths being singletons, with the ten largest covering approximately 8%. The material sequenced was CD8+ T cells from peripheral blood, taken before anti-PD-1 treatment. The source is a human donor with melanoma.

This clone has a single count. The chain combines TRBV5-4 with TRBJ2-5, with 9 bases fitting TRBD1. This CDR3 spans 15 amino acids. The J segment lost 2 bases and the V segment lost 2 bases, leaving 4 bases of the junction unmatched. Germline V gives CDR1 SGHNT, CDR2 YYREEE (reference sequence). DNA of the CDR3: TGTGCCAGCAGCTTACAGGGGGCTGAGCAAGAGACCCAGTACTTC. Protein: CASSLQGAEQETQYF.

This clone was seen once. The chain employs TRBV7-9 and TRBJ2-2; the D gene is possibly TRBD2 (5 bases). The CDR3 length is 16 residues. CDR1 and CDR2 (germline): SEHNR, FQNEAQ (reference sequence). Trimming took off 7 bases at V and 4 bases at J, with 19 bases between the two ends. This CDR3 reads CASTSGLASFTGELFF. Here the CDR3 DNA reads TGTGCCAGCACCTCCGGGCTAGCCTCGTTCACCGGGGAGCTGTTTTTT. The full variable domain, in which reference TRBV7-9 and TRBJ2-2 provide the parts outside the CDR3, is DTGVSQNPRHKITKRGQNVTFRCDPISEHNRLYWYRQTLGQGPEFLTYFQNEAQLEKSRLLSDRFSAERPKGSFSTLEIQRTEQGDSAMYLCASTSGLASFTGELFFGEGSRLTVL.

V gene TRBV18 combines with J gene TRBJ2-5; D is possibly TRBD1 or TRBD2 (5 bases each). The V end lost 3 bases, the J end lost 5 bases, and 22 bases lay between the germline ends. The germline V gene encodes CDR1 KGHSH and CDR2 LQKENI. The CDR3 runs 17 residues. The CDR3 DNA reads TGTGCCAGCTCACCTGGGGCTAGCAGAGGATTTGCGGAGACCCAGTACTTC. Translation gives CASSPGASRGFAETQYF.

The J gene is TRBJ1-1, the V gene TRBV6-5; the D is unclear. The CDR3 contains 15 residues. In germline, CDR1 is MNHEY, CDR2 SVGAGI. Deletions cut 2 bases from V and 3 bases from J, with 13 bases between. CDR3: CASSYAWMSYTEAFF. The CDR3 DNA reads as TGTGCCAGCAGTTACGCCTGGATGAGTTACACTGAAGCTTTCTTT.

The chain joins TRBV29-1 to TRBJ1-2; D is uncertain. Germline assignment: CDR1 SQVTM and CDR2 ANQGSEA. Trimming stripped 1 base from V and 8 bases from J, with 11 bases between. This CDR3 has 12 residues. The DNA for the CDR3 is TGCAGCGTTGAAGGAGCCTTGGGAGGCTACACCTTC. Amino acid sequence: CSVEGALGGYTF.

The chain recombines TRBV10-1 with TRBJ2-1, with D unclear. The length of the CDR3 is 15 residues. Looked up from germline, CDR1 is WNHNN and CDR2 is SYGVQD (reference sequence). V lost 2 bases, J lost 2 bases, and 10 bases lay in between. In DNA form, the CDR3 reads TGCGCCAGCAGTGAGGGACGTCTCACCTACAATGAGCAGTTCTTC. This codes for CASSEGRLTYNEQFF.

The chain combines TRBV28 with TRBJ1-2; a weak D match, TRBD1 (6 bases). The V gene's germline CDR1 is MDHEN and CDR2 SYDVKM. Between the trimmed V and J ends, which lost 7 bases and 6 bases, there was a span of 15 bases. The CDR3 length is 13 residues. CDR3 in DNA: TGTGCCAGCATGACGGCTGGGGGCGATGGCTACACCTTC. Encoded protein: CASMTAGGDGYTF.

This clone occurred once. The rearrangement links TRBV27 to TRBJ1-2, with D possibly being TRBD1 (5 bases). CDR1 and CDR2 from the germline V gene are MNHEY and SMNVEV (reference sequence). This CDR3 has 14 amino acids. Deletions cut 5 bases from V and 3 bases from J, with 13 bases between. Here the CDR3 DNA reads TGTGCCAGCAGTACCTCAGGGCTTGACTATGGCTACACCTTC. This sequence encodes CASSTSGLDYGYTF.

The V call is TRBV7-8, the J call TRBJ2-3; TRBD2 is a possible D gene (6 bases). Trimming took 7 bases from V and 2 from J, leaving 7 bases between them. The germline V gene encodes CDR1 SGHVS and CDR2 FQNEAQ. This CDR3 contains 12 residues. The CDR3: CASTGDTDTQYF. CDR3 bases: TGTGCCAGCACGGGGGACACAGATACGCAGTATTTT.

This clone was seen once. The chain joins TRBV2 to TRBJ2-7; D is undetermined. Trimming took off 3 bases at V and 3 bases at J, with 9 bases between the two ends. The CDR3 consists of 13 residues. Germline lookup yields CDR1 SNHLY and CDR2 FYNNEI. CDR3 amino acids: CASSEMGFYEQYF. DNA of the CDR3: TGTGCCAGCAGTGAGATGGGGTTCTACGAGCAGTACTTC.

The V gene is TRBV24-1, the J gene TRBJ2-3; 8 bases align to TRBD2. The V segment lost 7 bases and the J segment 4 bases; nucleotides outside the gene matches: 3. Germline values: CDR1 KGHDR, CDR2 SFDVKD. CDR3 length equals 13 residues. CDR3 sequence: CATSGRGADTQYF. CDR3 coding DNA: TGTGCCACCAGCGGGAGGGGGGCAGATACGCAGTATTTT.

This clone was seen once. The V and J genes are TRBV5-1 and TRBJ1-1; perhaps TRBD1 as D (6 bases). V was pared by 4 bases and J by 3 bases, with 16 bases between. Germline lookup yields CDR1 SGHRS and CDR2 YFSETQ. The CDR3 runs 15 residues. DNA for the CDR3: TGCGCCAGCAGCCCGGGGGCGGGTGAGGACACTGAAGCTTTCTTT. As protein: CASSPGAGEDTEAFF.

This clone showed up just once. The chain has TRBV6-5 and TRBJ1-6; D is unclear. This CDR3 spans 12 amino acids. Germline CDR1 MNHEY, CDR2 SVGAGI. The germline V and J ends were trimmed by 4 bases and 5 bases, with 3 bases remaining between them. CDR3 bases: TGTGCCAGCAGTTTGGATAATTCACCCCTCCACTTT. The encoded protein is CASSLDNSPLHF.

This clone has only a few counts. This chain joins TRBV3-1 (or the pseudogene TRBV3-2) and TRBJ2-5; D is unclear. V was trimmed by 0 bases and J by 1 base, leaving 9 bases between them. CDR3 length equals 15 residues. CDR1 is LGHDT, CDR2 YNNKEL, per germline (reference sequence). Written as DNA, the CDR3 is TGTGCCAGCAGCCAAGATCTAGAAATCCAAGAGACCCAGTACTTC. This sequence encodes CASSQDLEIQETQYF.

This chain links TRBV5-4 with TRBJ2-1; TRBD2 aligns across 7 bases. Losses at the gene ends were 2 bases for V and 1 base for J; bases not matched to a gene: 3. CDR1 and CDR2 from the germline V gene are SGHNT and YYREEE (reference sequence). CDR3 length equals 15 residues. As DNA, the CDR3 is TGTGCCAGCAGCTTCCTAGCGGCATCCTACAATGAGCAGTTCTTC. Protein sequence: CASSFLAASYNEQFF.